This T cell receptor (beta chain) was recovered during a study of blood T cells in healthy people across ages. The germline V gene encodes CDR1 MGHRA and CDR2 YSYEKL. Trimming removed 8 bases from V and 1 base from J, with 8 bases in between. This CDR3 contains 12 residues. Alongside a J-beta primer mix, a sample-barcoded 5' primer served in a second PCR lasting about 7 to 11 cycles. Each CDR3 protein gets one entry after TCRdb re-called the 5' RACE reads with MiXCR. Of fewer than 1.5 million distinct CDR3 sequences listed, around 42% are singletons. Sequenced material: blood. The receptor comes from a woman younger than 35 in good health. V usage is TRBV4-1 and J usage is TRBJ1-2; D is ambiguous. DNA of the CDR3: TGCGCCAGCTTCCAGAGTAACTATGGCTACACCTTC. As protein: CASFQSNYGYTF.